The 3 T cell receptor beta chains below come from one sample, sequenced in a study of somatic mutations in cytotoxic T cells in rheumatoid arthritis. Sequencing was performed with immunoSEQ multiplex PCR; in TCRdb, only in-frame clones are kept and a portion is missing. The data contain more than 13,000 clones, approximately 72% of them seen just once; the ten biggest clones take up 8% to 13%. Source material: CD8+ T cells sorted from blood. Receptor source: an adult with rheumatoid arthritis.

For the CDR3, the DNA is TGTGCCACCAGCTTAAGCAGGCCCTCCTACAATGAGCAGTTCTTC. It yields the protein CATSLSRPSYNEQFF. The gene calls are TRBV15 and TRBJ2-1; the D is unclear. V lost 5 bases and J 0 bases, leaving 11 bases between the germline ends. The CDR3 is 15 amino acids. Germline V CDR1 and CDR2: LNHNV, YYDKDF (reference sequence).

In nucleotides, the CDR3 is TGTGCCAGCAGCTTAGGGACAGGGGTTAATGAAAAACTGTTTTTT. Protein: CASSLGTGVNEKLFF. The V gene is TRBV11-2, the J gene TRBJ1-4; 9 bases map to TRBD1. Germline CDR1 is SGHAT and CDR2 is FQNNGV. This CDR3 is 15 amino acids long. Germline trimming cut 1 base from V and 4 bases from J; bases unmatched to any gene: 1.

The chain carries TRBV7-9 and TRBJ1-1; possible D gene TRBD1, 5 bases. The germline gives CDR1 SEHNR, CDR2 FQNEAQ (reference sequence). The CDR3 has 13 residues. Trimming pared 1 base from V and 11 bases from J, leaving 14 bases between. This chain's CDR3 is CASSLGTGGYAFF. CDR3 in DNA: TGTGCCAGCAGCTTAGGCACGGGGGGGTACGCTTTCTTT.